The rows below give T cell receptor beta chains drawn from one sample of a study of immune evolution from preneoplasia to lung adenocarcinoma. The repertoire was sequenced with immunoSEQ multiplex PCR; TCRdb's copy has only in-frame clones and lacks some. The data contain about 9,600 clones, around 89% of them singletons. The sequencing sample was made of FFPE invasive lung adenocarcinoma tissue. These receptors all come from an older person with invasive lung adenocarcinoma. Each CDR3 is given with its conserved first and last residue. Fields, in order: J gene, D gene, clone size, V gene, CDR3 DNA, CDR3 protein. The D gene is left open where the match is weak. Size is stated for part of the rows, as once, few or many counts, or as a class when the clone is expanded.

J gene: TRBJ2-7; D gene: -; clone size: -; V gene: TRBV2; CDR3 DNA: TGTGCCAGCAGTGAAAGGAACGAGCAGTACTTC; CDR3 protein: CASSERNEQYF
J gene: TRBJ2-5; D gene: -; clone size: -; V gene: TRBV30; CDR3 DNA: TGTGCCTGGAGTTTTGGGGCGGCGGAGACCCAGTACTTC; CDR3 protein: CAWSFGAAETQYF
J gene: TRBJ2-1; D gene: -; clone size: -; V gene: TRBV5-1; CDR3 DNA: TGCGCCAGCAGCTCAGGGCCTTACAATGAGCAGTTCTTC; CDR3 protein: CASSSGPYNEQFF
J gene: TRBJ1-2; D gene: TRBD1; clone size: -; V gene: TRBV30; CDR3 DNA: TGTGCCTGGACCCTGACAGGGGGCGCAGAAGGCTACACCTTC; CDR3 protein: CAWTLTGGAEGYTF
J gene: TRBJ2-1; D gene: TRBD2; clone size: -; V gene: TRBV6-6; CDR3 DNA: TGTGCCAGCAGTTACTCTCTCGGGGGGGCTTACAATGAGCAGTTCTTC; CDR3 protein: CASSYSLGGAYNEQFF
J gene: TRBJ2-5; D gene: TRBD2; clone size: -; V gene: TRBV7-3; CDR3 DNA: TGTGCCAGCAGCAAAGGAAGGACTAGCGGGGGCATTGAGACCCAGTACTTC; CDR3 protein: CASSKGRTSGGIETQYF
J gene: TRBJ2-7; D gene: TRBD1; clone size: -; V gene: TRBV29-1; CDR3 DNA: TGCAGCGTTGTCCAGGGGGCCTACGAGCAGTACTTC; CDR3 protein: CSVVQGAYEQYF
J gene: TRBJ1-1; D gene: -; clone size: -; V gene: TRBV7-9; CDR3 DNA: TGTGCCAGCAGCTTAAGTCTCATGACCATGAACACTGAAGCTTTCTTT; CDR3 protein: CASSLSLMTMNTEAFF
J gene: TRBJ1-1; D gene: -; clone size: -; V gene: TRBV9; CDR3 DNA: TGTGCCAGCAGCGTCGGGGGAGTGAACACTGAAGCTTTCTTT; CDR3 protein: CASSVGGVNTEAFF
J gene: TRBJ2-1; D gene: -; clone size: once; V gene: TRBV11-1; CDR3 DNA: TGTGCCAGCAGCTACCATTCCCAGTCGGCCGGCGGTGAGCAGTTCTTC; CDR3 protein: CASSYHSQSAGGEQFF
J gene: TRBJ1-3; D gene: TRBD1; clone size: -; V gene: TRBV28; CDR3 DNA: TGTGCCAGCAGTTTGCAGGGGGCGGGGGGAAACACCATATATTTT; CDR3 protein: CASSLQGAGGNTIYF
J gene: TRBJ1-2; D gene: TRBD1; clone size: -; V gene: TRBV9; CDR3 DNA: TGTGCCAGCAGCGTTAACCGGGACAGCCTTAACTATGGCTACACCTTC; CDR3 protein: CASSVNRDSLNYGYTF
J gene: TRBJ2-5; D gene: -; clone size: -; V gene: TRBV6-6; CDR3 DNA: TGTGCCAGCAATGACCACCAAGAGACCCAGTACTTC; CDR3 protein: CASNDHQETQYF
J gene: TRBJ1-1; D gene: -; clone size: -; V gene: TRBV19; CDR3 DNA: TGTGCCAGTAGTCTCAGGGTCAACACTGAAGCTTTCTTT; CDR3 protein: CASSLRVNTEAFF
J gene: TRBJ1-5; D gene: -; clone size: -; V gene: TRBV19; CDR3 DNA: TGTGCCAGTAGTGCCGTTAACAATCAGCCCCAGCATTTT; CDR3 protein: CASSAVNNQPQHF
J gene: TRBJ1-1; D gene: -; clone size: -; V gene: TRBV7-9; CDR3 DNA: TGTGCCAGCAGCTTAAATTTTGCTGAAGCTTTCTTT; CDR3 protein: CASSLNFAEAFF
J gene: TRBJ1-1; D gene: -; clone size: -; V gene: TRBV14; CDR3 DNA: TGTGCCAGCAGCCATAGGGCAGTGAACACTGAAGCTTTCTTT; CDR3 protein: CASSHRAVNTEAFF
J gene: TRBJ1-2; D gene: -; clone size: -; V gene: TRBV6-5; CDR3 DNA: TGTGCCAGCACCCCTCTGACAGCTTTGGGTGGCTACACCTTC; CDR3 protein: CASTPLTALGGYTF
J gene: TRBJ2-2; D gene: -; clone size: -; V gene: TRBV5-1; CDR3 DNA: TGCGCCAGCAGCTTGGACAGTGGTGGTATCACCGGGGAGCTGTTTTTT; CDR3 protein: CASSLDSGGITGELFF
J gene: TRBJ2-7; D gene: -; clone size: -; V gene: TRBV7-9; CDR3 DNA: TGTGCCAGCAGCTTAGGGGGCGGGGACCAACGTGGGGAGCAGTACTTC; CDR3 protein: CASSLGGGDQRGEQYF
J gene: TRBJ2-5; D gene: TRBD2; clone size: once; V gene: TRBV2; CDR3 DNA: TGTGCCAGCAGTGTTGAGACTAGCGGGGGAGAGACCCAGTACTTC; CDR3 protein: CASSVETSGGETQYF
J gene: TRBJ2-7; D gene: -; clone size: -; V gene: TRBV10-3; CDR3 DNA: TGTGCCATCAGCGGGACTCTGAACGAGCAGTACTTC; CDR3 protein: CAISGTLNEQYF
J gene: TRBJ2-1; D gene: TRBD1; clone size: -; V gene: TRBV11-2; CDR3 DNA: TGTGCCAGCAGCTTAGGGGCGACAGGGCGTTACAATGAGCAGTTCTTC; CDR3 protein: CASSLGATGRYNEQFF
J gene: TRBJ1-1; D gene: -; clone size: once; V gene: TRBV30; CDR3 DNA: TGTGCCTGGAGCAAGGGAGGTTACACTGAAGCTTTCTTT; CDR3 protein: CAWSKGGYTEAFF
J gene: TRBJ2-7; D gene: -; clone size: -; V gene: TRBV2; CDR3 DNA: TGTGCCAGCAGTCCGATCAACGAGCAGTACTTC; CDR3 protein: CASSPINEQYF
J gene: TRBJ2-2; D gene: -; clone size: -; V gene: TRBV18; CDR3 DNA: TGTGCCAGCTCACCGCCTGCAGGGCTTGGCACCGGGGAGCTGTTTTTT; CDR3 protein: CASSPPAGLGTGELFF
J gene: TRBJ2-1; D gene: -; clone size: -; V gene: TRBV11-2; CDR3 DNA: TGTGCCAGCAGTCATCTAGGTCCCCACAATGAGCAGTTCTTC; CDR3 protein: CASSHLGPHNEQFF
J gene: TRBJ2-1; D gene: -; clone size: -; V gene: TRBV7-9; CDR3 DNA: TGTGCCAGCAGCTTCTTAGCGGACAATGAGCAGTTCTTC; CDR3 protein: CASSFLADNEQFF
J gene: TRBJ2-7; D gene: -; clone size: -; V gene: TRBV15; CDR3 DNA: TGTGCCACCAGCCCGGGGAGCCTTTACGAGCAGTACTTC; CDR3 protein: CATSPGSLYEQYF
J gene: TRBJ2-1; D gene: TRBD1; clone size: -; V gene: TRBV27; CDR3 DNA: TGTGCCAGCAGCAGGGAACCGGGACAGGGGGCGAACAATGAGCAGTTCTTC; CDR3 protein: CASSREPGQGANNEQFF
J gene: TRBJ2-7; D gene: -; clone size: -; V gene: TRBV27; CDR3 DNA: TGTGCCAGCAGACTCACAGGGTATGGCTACGAGCAGTACTTC; CDR3 protein: CASRLTGYGYEQYF
J gene: TRBJ2-1; D gene: -; clone size: -; V gene: TRBV5-1; CDR3 DNA: TGCGCCAGCACCCTAAAACAGCCCAGCTCCTACAATGAGCAGTTCTTC; CDR3 protein: CASTLKQPSSYNEQFF
J gene: TRBJ1-2; D gene: TRBD1; clone size: few; V gene: TRBV27; CDR3 DNA: TGTGCCAGCAGTTCCTCGGGACAGGGATTCAGCTACACCTTC; CDR3 protein: CASSSSGQGFSYTF
J gene: TRBJ2-5; D gene: -; clone size: -; V gene: TRBV28; CDR3 DNA: TGTGCCAGCAGTCCATCGGACAGCTACGCGCGGACCCAGTACTTC; CDR3 protein: CASSPSDSYARTQYF
J gene: TRBJ2-3; D gene: TRBD1; clone size: -; V gene: TRBV28; CDR3 DNA: TGTGCCAGCATGACCCCGGGACAGGGGACAGATACGCAGTATTTT; CDR3 protein: CASMTPGQGTDTQYF
J gene: TRBJ1-1; D gene: -; clone size: -; V gene: TRBV2; CDR3 DNA: TGTGCCAGCAGCAGGACAGAGGGAGCCACTGAAGCTTTCTTT; CDR3 protein: CASSRTEGATEAFF
J gene: TRBJ1-2; D gene: -; clone size: -; V gene: TRBV6-5; CDR3 DNA: TGTGCCAGCAGTTACACCACGATTGGGGGATACGGCTACACCTTC; CDR3 protein: CASSYTTIGGYGYTF
J gene: TRBJ2-3; D gene: -; clone size: -; V gene: TRBV28; CDR3 DNA: TGTGCCAGCACCCTCGGTGGCTCCACAGATACGCAGTATTTT; CDR3 protein: CASTLGGSTDTQYF
J gene: TRBJ1-5; D gene: -; clone size: -; V gene: TRBV7-2; CDR3 DNA: TGTGCCAGCAGCCCCTGGGGTTGGCAGCCCCAGCATTTT; CDR3 protein: CASSPWGWQPQHF
J gene: TRBJ2-1; D gene: -; clone size: -; V gene: TRBV2; CDR3 DNA: TGTGCCAGCAGCGACTGGGGCTCCTACAATGAGCAGTTCTTC; CDR3 protein: CASSDWGSYNEQFF